These T cell receptor beta chains were read from a single sample in a study of blood T cell repertoires in COVID-19. Produced via immunoSEQ multiplex PCR; TCRdb's table is partial and in-frame only. The data contain tens of thousands of clones, around 86% of them singletons. The material sequenced was peripheral blood. The receptors were gathered from a human donor in a cohort sampled during active COVID-19. The CDR3 runs from the conserved cysteine through the conserved F or W. A D gene is named only where the DNA matches it firmly. Only part of the rows carry a size: once, few, many, or a class if the clone is expanded.

D: .; J: TRBJ1-1; size: .; V: TRBV29-1; CDR3: CSVMTVMNTEAFF; DNA: TGCAGCGTTATGACAGTGATGAACACTGAAGCTTTCTTT
D: .; J: TRBJ1-4; size: .; V: TRBV2; CDR3: CASSGGQSNEKLFF; DNA: TGTGCCAGCAGTGGAGGGCAGAGTAATGAAAAACTGTTTTTT
D: TRBD1; J: TRBJ2-5; size: .; V: TRBV4-1; CDR3: CASSQGTAEGETQYF; DNA: TGCGCCAGCAGCCAGGGGACAGCCGAAGGCGAGACCCAGTACTTC
D: TRBD1; J: TRBJ1-1; size: .; V: TRBV20-1; CDR3: CSASQGAQTFEAFF; DNA: TGCAGTGCTAGTCAGGGGGCGCAGACCTTTGAAGCTTTCTTT
D: TRBD1; J: TRBJ2-3; size: .; V: TRBV7-8; CDR3: CASSSGTGADTQYF; DNA: TGTGCCAGCAGCTCCGGGACAGGTGCAGATACGCAGTATTTT
D: .; J: TRBJ2-7; size: .; V: TRBV7-8; CDR3: CASSFRQGTSYEQYF; DNA: TGTGCCAGCAGCTTCAGGCAGGGTACATCCTACGAGCAGTACTTC
D: .; J: TRBJ2-3; size: .; V: TRBV5-6; CDR3: CASSLMGRRGTDTQYF; DNA: TGTGCCAGCAGCCTGATGGGGCGTCGGGGCACAGATACGCAGTATTTT
D: .; J: TRBJ1-5; size: .; V: TRBV11-2; CDR3: CASSGQGGSNQPQHF; DNA: TGTGCCAGCAGCGGGCAGGGCGGTAGCAATCAGCCCCAGCATTTT
D: TRBD1; J: TRBJ1-3; size: .; V: TRBV6-1; CDR3: CASSEALTGGGNTIYF; DNA: TGTGCCAGCAGTGAAGCCCTGACAGGGGGTGGAAACACCATATATTTT
D: TRBD1; J: TRBJ1-2; size: .; V: TRBV24-1; CDR3: CATSGGTALMDGYTF; DNA: TGTGCCACCAGTGGAGGGACAGCCCTAATGGATGGCTACACCTTC
D: .; J: TRBJ1-6; size: few; V: TRBV19; CDR3: CASSPSSGSYNSPLHF; DNA: TGTGCCAGTAGCCCTTCGTCGGGTTCATACAATTCACCCCTCCACTTT
D: TRBD1; J: TRBJ1-2; size: once; V: TRBV18; CDR3: CASSPLDRGNYGYTF; DNA: TGTGCCAGCTCACCACTAGACAGGGGTAACTATGGCTACACCTTC
D: .; J: TRBJ1-4; size: .; V: TRBV28; CDR3: CASSSRRRNEKLFF; DNA: TGTGCCAGCAGTTCCCGCCGGCGGAATGAAAAACTGTTTTTT
D: .; J: TRBJ1-1; size: .; V: TRBV2; CDR3: CASSDSPTKAFF; DNA: TGTGCCAGCAGTGACTCCCCCACAAAAGCTTTCTTT